This paragraph reports one TCR beta chain. The germline V gene encodes CDR1 LGHNA and CDR2 YSLEER. Trimming took off 1 base at V and 2 bases at J, with 12 bases between the two ends. This CDR3 spans 16 amino acids. The method was immunoSEQ multiplex PCR; TCRdb's version includes in-frame clones alone and lacks a portion of them. The table lists about 99,000 clones, about 93% of them singletons, with 0.62% in the top ten. This record belongs to a study of siplizumab effects on memory and regulatory T cells. The V gene is TRBV4-3, the J gene TRBJ1-3, with D possibly matching TRBD1 (5 bases). This receptor was taken from a human donor in good health. Specimen: Tregs sorted from blood. CDR3 bases: TGCGCCAGCAGCCAAGTTGTCAGGGTCACTGGAAACACCATATATTTT. This translates into CASSQVVRVTGNTIYF.